This T cell receptor (beta chain) was profiled in a study of shared clonotypes between healthy human individuals. CDR3 length: 17 amino acids. Ten immunoSEQ deep assay plates were used by the authors to sequence unsorted PBMC DNA. In the study's own analysis: ImmunoSEQ output lacked quality scores and full-length reads, limiting matched filtering. Measured with immunoSEQ multiplex PCR; TCRdb has only the in-frame clones, and not every one. That table supplies the V and J calls and clone size; D and trimming were determined from the DNA. The data contain hundreds of thousands of clones, roughly 79% of them singletons.

The sequenced sample consisted of PBMCs. The chain uses TRBV21-1 and TRBJ1-6. TRBV21-1 represents a pseudogene. The receptor comes from a middle-aged woman in good health. Some clones in this sample may be carry-over from other donors' samples. CDR3 bases: TGTGCCAGCAGTGAAATAATAGCTACACATACTAATTCACCCCTCCACTTT. This translates into CASSEIIATHTNSPLHF.